This TCR beta chain was captured in a study of shared clonotypes between healthy human individuals. Worth noting for this clone: Its antigen is not identified. Within the sample, other DNA sequences also encode this same CDR3.

Study-wide results and caveats: Naive CD4 clonotypes overlapped across a handful of donors at about 5.2%.

About 30,000 T cell genomes, or around 200 ng DNA, went into the sorted-subset replicate PCRs. Assay: immunoSEQ multiplex PCR; the TCRdb copy retains only in-frame clones and omits some. Of some 2,500,000 clones listed, roughly 93% are singletons. The sample was naive CD4+ T cells from PBMCs. Subset: CD45RA+ positively selected. The source of this sequence is a man between 18 and 29 years old in good health. Some clones in this sample may be carry-over from other donors' samples.

CDR3 sequence: CASSPARGTDTQYF. CDR3 bases: TGCGCCAGCAGCCCCGCCCGCGGGACAGATACGCAGTATTTT. The J gene is TRBJ2-3, the V gene TRBV5-1; D perhaps matches TRBD2 (5 bases). The V gene's germline CDR1 is SGHRS and CDR2 YFSETQ. V lost 4 bases and J 3 bases, leaving 12 bases between the germline ends. The CDR3 covers 14 residues.